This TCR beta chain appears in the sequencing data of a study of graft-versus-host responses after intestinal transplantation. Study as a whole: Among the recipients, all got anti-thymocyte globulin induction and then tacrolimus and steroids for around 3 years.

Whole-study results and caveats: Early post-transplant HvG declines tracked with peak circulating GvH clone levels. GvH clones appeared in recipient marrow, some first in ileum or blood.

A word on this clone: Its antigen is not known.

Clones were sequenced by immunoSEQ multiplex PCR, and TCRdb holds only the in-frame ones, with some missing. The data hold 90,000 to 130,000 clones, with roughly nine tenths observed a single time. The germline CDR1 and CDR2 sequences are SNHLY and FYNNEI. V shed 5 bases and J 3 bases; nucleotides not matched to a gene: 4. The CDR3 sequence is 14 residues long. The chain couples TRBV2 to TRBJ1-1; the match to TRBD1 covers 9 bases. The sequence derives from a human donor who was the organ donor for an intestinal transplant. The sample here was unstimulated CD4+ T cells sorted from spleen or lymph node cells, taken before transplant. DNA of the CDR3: TGTGCCAGCAGTACACAGGGGGCCGACACTGAAGCTTTCTTT. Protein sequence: CASSTQGADTEAFF.